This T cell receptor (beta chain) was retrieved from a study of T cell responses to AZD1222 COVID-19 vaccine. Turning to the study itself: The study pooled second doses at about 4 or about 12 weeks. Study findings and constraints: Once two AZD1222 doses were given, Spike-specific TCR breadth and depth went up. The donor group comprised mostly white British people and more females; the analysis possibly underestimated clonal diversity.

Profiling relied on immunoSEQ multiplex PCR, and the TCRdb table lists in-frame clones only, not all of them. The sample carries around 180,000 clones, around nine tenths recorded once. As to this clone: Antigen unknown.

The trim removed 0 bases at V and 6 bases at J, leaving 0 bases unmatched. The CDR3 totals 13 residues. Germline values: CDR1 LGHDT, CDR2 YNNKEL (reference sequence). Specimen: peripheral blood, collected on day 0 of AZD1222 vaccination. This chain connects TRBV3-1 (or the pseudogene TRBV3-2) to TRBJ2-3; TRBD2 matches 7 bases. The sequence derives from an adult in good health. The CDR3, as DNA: TGTGCCAGCAGCCAAGAGGGGGGGGATACGCAGTATTTT. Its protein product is CASSQEGGDTQYF.